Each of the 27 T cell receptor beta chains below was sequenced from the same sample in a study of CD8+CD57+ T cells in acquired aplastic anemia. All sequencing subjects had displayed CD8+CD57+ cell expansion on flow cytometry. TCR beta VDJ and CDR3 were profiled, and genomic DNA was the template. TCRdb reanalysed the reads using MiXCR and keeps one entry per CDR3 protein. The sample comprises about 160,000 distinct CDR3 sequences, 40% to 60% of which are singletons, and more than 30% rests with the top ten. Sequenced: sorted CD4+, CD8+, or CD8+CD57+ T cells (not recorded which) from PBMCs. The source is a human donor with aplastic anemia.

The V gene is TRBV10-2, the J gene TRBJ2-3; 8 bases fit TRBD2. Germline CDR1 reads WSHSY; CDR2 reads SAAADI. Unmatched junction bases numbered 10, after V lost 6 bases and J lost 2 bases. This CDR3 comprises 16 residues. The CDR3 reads CASSSKRGPPTDTQYF. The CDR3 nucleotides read TGCGCCAGCAGCTCGAAGCGGGGGCCACCCACAGATACGCAGTATTTT.

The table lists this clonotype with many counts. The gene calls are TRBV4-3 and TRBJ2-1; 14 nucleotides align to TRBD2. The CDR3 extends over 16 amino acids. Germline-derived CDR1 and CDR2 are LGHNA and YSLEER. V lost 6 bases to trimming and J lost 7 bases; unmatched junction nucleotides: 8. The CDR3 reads CASSYSTSGRGNEQFF. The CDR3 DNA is TGCGCCAGCAGTTACTCGACTAGCGGGAGGGGGAATGAGCAGTTCTTC.

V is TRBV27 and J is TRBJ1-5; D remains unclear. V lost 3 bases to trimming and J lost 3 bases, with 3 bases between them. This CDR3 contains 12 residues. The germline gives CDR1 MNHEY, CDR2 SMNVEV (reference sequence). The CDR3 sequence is CASSFPNQPQHF. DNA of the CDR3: TGTGCCAGCAGTTTCCCCAATCAGCCCCAGCATTTT.

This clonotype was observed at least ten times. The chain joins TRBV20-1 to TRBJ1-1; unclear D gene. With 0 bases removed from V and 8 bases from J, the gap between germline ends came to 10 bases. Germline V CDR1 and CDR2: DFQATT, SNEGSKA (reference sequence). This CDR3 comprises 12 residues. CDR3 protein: CSARDTELEAFF. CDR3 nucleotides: TGCAGTGCTAGAGACACGGAACTAGAAGCTTTCTTT.

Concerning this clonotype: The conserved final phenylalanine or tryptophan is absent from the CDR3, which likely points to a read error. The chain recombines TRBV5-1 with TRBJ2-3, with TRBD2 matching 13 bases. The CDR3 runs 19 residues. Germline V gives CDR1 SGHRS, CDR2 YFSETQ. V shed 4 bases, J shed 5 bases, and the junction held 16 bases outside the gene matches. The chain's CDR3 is CASSPLGTSGTLAEDTQYS. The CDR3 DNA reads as TGCGCCAGCAGCCCCCTAGGGACTAGCGGGACGCTCGCCGAAGATACGCAGTATTCT.

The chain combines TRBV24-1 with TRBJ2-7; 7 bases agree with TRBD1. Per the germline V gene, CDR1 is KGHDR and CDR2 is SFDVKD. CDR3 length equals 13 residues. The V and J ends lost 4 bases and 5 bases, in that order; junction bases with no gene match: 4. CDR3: CATSDSGTDEQYF. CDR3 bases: TGTGCCACCAGTGACTCCGGGACAGACGAGCAGTACTTC.

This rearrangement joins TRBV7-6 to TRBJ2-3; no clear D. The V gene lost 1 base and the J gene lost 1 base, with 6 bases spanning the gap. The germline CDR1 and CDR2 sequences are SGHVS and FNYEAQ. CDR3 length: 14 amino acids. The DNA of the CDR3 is TGTGCCAGCAGCTTAGACGCGGGCACAGATACGCAGTATTTT. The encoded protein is CASSLDAGTDTQYF. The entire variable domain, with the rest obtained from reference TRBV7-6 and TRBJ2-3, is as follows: GAGVSQSPRYKVTKRGQDVALRCDPISGHVSLYWYRQALGQGPEFLTYFNYEAQQDKSGLPNDRFSAERPEGSISTLTIQRTEQRDSAMYRCASSLDAGTDTQYFGPGTRLTVL.

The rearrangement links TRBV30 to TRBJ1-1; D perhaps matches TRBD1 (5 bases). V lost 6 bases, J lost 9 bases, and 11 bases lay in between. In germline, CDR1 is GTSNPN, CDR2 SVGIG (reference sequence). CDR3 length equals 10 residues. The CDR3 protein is CACVQVKAFF. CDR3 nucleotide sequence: TGTGCCTGCGTACAGGTGAAAGCTTTCTTT.

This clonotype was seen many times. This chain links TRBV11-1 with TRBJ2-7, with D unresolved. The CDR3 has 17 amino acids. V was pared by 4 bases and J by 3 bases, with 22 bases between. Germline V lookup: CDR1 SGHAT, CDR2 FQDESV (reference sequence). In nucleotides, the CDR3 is TGTGCCAGCAGCTCCGGACGGATGGGCCATCAGTACTACGAGCAGTACTTC. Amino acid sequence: CASSSGRMGHQYYEQYF. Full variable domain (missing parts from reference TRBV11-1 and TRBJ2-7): EAEVAQSPRYKITEKSQAVAFWCDPISGHATLYWYRQILGQGPELLVQFQDESVVDDSQLPKDRFSAERLKGVDSTLKIQPAELGDSAMYLCASSSGRMGHQYYEQYFGPGTRLTVT.

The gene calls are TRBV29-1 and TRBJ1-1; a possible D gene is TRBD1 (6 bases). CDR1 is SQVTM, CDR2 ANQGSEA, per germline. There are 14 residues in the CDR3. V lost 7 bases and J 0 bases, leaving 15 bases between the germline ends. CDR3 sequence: CSAARTVMNTEAFF. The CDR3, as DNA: TGCAGCGCCGCCCGGACAGTGATGAACACTGAAGCTTTCTTT. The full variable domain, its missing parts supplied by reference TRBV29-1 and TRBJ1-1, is SAVISQKPSRDICQRGTSLTIQCQVDSQVTMMFWYRQQPGQSLTLIATANQGSEATYESGFVIDKFPISRPNLTFSTLTVSNMSPEDSSIYLCSAARTVMNTEAFFGQGTRLTVV.

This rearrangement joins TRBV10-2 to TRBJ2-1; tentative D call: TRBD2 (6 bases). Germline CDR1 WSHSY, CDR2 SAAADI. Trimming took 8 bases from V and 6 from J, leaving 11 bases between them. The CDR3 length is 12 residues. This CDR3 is CASGGIINEQFF. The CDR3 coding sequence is TGCGCCAGCGGGGGGATCATCAATGAGCAGTTCTTC.

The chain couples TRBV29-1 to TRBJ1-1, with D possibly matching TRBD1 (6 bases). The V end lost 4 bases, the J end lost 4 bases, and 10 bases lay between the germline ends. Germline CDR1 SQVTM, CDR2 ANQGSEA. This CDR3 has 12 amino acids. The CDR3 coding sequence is TGCAGCGTTGTATACAGGGTCACTGAAGCTTTCTTT. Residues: CSVVYRVTEAFF.

The CDR3 sequence: CASAYGRGKSSYEQYF. The CDR3 DNA sequence: TGTGCCAGCGCCTACGGTCGCGGAAAATCCTCCTACGAGCAGTACTTC. The gene calls are TRBV6-1 and TRBJ2-7, with D uncertain. Trimming shortened V by 8 bases and J by 0 bases, and 20 bases separated the two germline ends. Germline V lookup: CDR1 MNHNS, CDR2 SASEGT. This CDR3 is built from 16 residues.

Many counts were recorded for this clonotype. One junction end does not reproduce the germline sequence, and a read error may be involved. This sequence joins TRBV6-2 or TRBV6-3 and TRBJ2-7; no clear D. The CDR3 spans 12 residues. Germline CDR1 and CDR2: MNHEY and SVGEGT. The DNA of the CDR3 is TGTGCCAGCAGTTACGACACCATCTACATCTTCTTC. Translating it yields CASSYDTIYIFF.

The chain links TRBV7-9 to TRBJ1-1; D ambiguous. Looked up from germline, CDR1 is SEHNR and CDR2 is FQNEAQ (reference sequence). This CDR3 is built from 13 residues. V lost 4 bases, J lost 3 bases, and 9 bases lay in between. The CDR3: CASSYDRYTEAFF. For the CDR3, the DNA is TGTGCCAGCAGCTACGACCGGTACACTGAAGCTTTCTTT.

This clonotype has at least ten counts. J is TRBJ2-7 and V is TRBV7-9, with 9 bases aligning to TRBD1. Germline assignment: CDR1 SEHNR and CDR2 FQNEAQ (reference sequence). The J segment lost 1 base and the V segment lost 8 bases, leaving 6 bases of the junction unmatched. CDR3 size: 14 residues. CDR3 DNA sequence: TGTGCCAGCCACCCCGGGACAGGGTCCTACGAGCAGTACTTC. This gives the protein CASHPGTGSYEQYF.

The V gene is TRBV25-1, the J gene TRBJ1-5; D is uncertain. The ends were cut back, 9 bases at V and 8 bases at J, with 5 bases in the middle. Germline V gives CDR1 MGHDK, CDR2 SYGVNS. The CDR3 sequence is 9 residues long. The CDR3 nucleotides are TGTGCCAGTATAAAGCCCCAGCATTTT. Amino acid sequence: CASIKPQHF.

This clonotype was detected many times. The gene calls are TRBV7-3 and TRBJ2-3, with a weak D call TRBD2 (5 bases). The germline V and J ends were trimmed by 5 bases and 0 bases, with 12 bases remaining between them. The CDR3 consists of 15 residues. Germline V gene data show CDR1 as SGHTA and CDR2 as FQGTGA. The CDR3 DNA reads TGTGCCAGCAGCCCGACTATTCTTAGCACAGATACGCAGTATTTT. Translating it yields CASSPTILSTDTQYF.

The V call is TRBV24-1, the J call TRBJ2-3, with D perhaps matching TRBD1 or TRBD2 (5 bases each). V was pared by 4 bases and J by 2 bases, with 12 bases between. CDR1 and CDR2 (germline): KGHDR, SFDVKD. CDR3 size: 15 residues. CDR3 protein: CATSDPGRDTDTQYF. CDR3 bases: TGTGCCACCAGTGACCCGGGACGAGACACAGATACGCAGTATTTT.

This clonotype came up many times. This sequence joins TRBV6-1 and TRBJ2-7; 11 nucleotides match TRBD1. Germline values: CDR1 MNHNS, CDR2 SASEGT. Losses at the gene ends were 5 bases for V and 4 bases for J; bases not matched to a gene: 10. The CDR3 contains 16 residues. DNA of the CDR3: TGTGCCAGCAGTTCACGCCACGGACAGGGGGCTTACGAGCAGTACTTC. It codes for CASSSRHGQGAYEQYF.

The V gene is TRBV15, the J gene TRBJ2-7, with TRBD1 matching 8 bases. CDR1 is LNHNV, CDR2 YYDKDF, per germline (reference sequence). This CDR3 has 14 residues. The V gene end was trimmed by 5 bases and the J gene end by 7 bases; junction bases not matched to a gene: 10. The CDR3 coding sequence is TGTGCCACCAGCTTGCGATCGACAGGGGCGGAGCAGTACTTC. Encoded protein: CATSLRSTGAEQYF.

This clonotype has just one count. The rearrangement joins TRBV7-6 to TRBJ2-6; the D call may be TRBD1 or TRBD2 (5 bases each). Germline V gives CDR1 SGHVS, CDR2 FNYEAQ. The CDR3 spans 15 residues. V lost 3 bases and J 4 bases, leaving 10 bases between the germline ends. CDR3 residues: CASSFGWGGANVLTF. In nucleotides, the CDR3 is TGTGCCAGCAGCTTCGGCTGGGGGGGGGCCAACGTCCTGACTTTC.

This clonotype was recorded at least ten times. CDR3 residues: CASSQDWQGPGQETQYF. The CDR3 DNA is TGTGCCAGCAGCCAAGATTGGCAGGGCCCTGGCCAAGAGACCCAGTACTTC. V usage is TRBV14 and J usage is TRBJ2-5; maybe TRBD1 (5 bases). Deletions cut 0 bases from V and 1 base from J, with 15 bases between. This CDR3 comprises 17 residues. CDR1 SGHDN and CDR2 FVKESK come from the germline V gene.

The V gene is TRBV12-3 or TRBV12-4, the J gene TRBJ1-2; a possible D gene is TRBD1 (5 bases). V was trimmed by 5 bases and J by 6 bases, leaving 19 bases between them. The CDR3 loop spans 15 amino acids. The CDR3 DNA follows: TGTGCCAGCAGTCAAGACCTCAATCAGGGCGATGGCTACACCTTC. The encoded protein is CASSQDLNQGDGYTF.

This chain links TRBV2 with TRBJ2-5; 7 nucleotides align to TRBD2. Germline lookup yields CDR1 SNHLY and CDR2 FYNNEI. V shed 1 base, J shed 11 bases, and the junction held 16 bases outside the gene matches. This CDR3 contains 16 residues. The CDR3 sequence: CASSEGGGSKPTRQYF. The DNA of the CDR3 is TGTGCCAGCAGTGAAGGGGGGGGTAGTAAGCCTACGAGGCAGTACTTC.

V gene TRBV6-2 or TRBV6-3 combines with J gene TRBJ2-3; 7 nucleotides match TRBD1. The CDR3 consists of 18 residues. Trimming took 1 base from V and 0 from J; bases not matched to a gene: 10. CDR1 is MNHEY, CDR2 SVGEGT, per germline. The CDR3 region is CASSYWTGFLPSTDTQYF. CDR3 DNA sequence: TGTGCCAGCAGTTACTGGACAGGATTCTTACCTAGCACAGATACGCAGTATTTT.

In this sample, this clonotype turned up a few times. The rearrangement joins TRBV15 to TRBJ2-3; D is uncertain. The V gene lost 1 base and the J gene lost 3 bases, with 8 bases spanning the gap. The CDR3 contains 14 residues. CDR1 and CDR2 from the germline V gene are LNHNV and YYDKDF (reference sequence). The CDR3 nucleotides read TGTGCCACCAGCAGAGGGACCGCTACAGATACGCAGTATTTT. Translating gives CATSRGTATDTQYF.